This T cell receptor beta chain was identified during a study of beta chain features in type 1 diabetes. Trimming left V 2 bases short and J 8 bases short, with 18 bases between. The CDR3 is 15 amino acids. Germline V gene sequence: CDR1 SGHVS, CDR2 FQNEAQ. The authors reverse transcribed all of the isolated RNA, so sequencing captured expressed TCRB transcripts. The read count averaged around 3.5 million across naive, central memory and regulatory T cell samples. Generated by immunoSEQ multiplex PCR, the TCRdb table keeps only in-frame clones and is missing some. The sample includes about 900,000 clones, roughly 16% seen only once; the top ten take 0.023%. Study-wide findings and caveats: Shortening of TCRB CDR3s, moderate but significant, appeared in all four CD4+ subsets of Type 1 diabetes patients. Sequencing used cDNA, and cells with high TCR expression could therefore be over-represented.

Points on this clone: Its antigen is still unknown.

This TCR came from a woman aged 18 to 35 in good health. The sequenced sample was naive CD4+ T cells from blood. The J gene is TRBJ2-5, the V gene TRBV7-8; no clear D gene. The CDR3 region is CASSLRRQPPDTQYF. CDR3 sequence (DNA): TGTGCCAGCAGCTTACGTCGCCAACCGCCGGACACCCAGTACTTC.